These 17 T cell receptor beta chains share one sample of origin, sequenced in a study of T-cell memory formation after mild COVID-19. Using its own MiXCR run on the 5' RACE reads, TCRdb lists one record per CDR3 protein. Here the sample spans more than 350,000 distinct CDR3 sequences, 20% to 25% being singletons. Sequenced sample: PBMCs or a T cell subset sorted from them (not recorded which). These receptors were taken from an adult woman who had mild COVID-19 (a few samples of this study predate the infection). Cell type and time point are not known.

The chain combines TRBV12-3 or TRBV12-4 with TRBJ2-4; the D gene is possibly TRBD1 (6 bases). This CDR3 region has 15 residues. V lost 6 bases and J lost 3, with 15 bases in between. The CDR3: CASSRQAGSKNIQYF. CDR3 coding DNA: TGTGCCAGCAGCCGACAGGCAGGAAGCAAAAACATTCAGTACTTC.

The V gene is TRBV6-2 or TRBV6-3, the J gene TRBJ2-1; possibly TRBD1 or TRBD2 for D (5 bases each). Per the germline V gene, CDR1 is MNHEY and CDR2 is SVGEGT. This CDR3 contains 14 residues. V lost 7 bases and J 10 bases, leaving 20 bases between the germline ends. The CDR3 spells CASNRDLPFGEQFF. CDR3 coding DNA: TGTGCCAGCAACCGGGACCTCCCCTTCGGGGAGCAGTTCTTC.

The gene calls are TRBV5-1 and TRBJ2-7; 8 nucleotides line up with TRBD2. The germline gives CDR1 SGHRS, CDR2 YFSETQ. The CDR3 runs 15 residues. Unmatched junction bases numbered 8, after V lost 3 bases and J lost 3 bases. This CDR3 reads CASSYAGLVFYEQYF. CDR3 nucleotides: TGCGCCAGCAGCTATGCGGGACTAGTCTTCTACGAGCAGTACTTC.

A few counts support this clonotype. The V gene is TRBV2, the J gene TRBJ2-2; no clear D. The CDR3 runs to 16 residues. V gave up 0 bases and J gave up 3 bases, with 11 bases separating them. Looked up from germline, CDR1 is SNHLY and CDR2 is FYNNEI. The CDR3 nucleotides read TGTGCCAGCAGTGAAGCGCCTGAAGGGTACACCGGGGAGCTGTTTTTT. Its translation: CASSEAPEGYTGELFF.

This clonotype was recorded at least ten times. This sequence joins TRBV20-1 and TRBJ1-1; D might be TRBD1 (6 bases). There are 15 residues in the CDR3. V gave up 3 bases and J gave up 2 bases, with 16 bases separating them. Per the germline V gene, CDR1 is DFQATT and CDR2 is SNEGSKA (reference sequence). In DNA form, the CDR3 reads TGCAGTGCTAGCAACCCGGGACAAGGCAACACTGAAGCTTTCTTT. This translates into CSASNPGQGNTEAFF.

This clonotype was picked up a small number of times. V is TRBV29-1 and J is TRBJ1-1, with D possibly TRBD1 on 5 matching bases. Germline V lookup: CDR1 SQVTM, CDR2 ANQGSEA. V dropped 6 bases and J dropped 4 bases, with 12 bases sitting between them. The CDR3 runs to 12 residues. CDR3 bases: TGCAGCGTAGGGGTAAGGGGCACTGAAGCTTTCTTT. Translating it yields CSVGVRGTEAFF.

This clonotype came up a few times. The chain combines TRBV11-1 with TRBJ2-7, with D tentatively TRBD1 (6 bases). V lost 5 bases, J lost 3 bases, and 14 bases lay in between. The germline CDR1 and CDR2 sequences are SGHAT and FQDESV (reference sequence). This CDR3 contains 14 residues. CDR3: CASSDRDMNYEQYF. Here the CDR3 DNA reads TGTGCCAGCAGCGACCGGGACATGAACTACGAGCAGTACTTC. Variable domain in full (rest from reference TRBV11-1 and TRBJ2-7): EAEVAQSPRYKITEKSQAVAFWCDPISGHATLYWYRQILGQGPELLVQFQDESVVDDSQLPKDRFSAERLKGVDSTLKIQPAELGDSAMYLCASSDRDMNYEQYFGPGTRLTVT.

This clonotype was observed a few times. J is TRBJ2-1 and V is TRBV4-3; TRBD1 matches 7 bases. V trimming: 0 bases; J trimming: 9 bases; junction bases outside the gene matches: 8. Germline V gene data show CDR1 as LGHNA and CDR2 as YSLEER. This CDR3 spans 15 amino acids. For the CDR3, the DNA is TGCGCCAGCAGCCAAGATACCCCAGGGGGAAGTGAGCAGTTCTTC. Encoded protein: CASSQDTPGGSEQFF.

This clonotype was counted a single time. The rearrangement joins TRBV2 to TRBJ2-7; no clear D. Germline CDR1 is SNHLY and CDR2 is FYNNEI. Trimming removed 4 bases at V and 2 bases at J, with 9 bases between. The CDR3 covers 13 residues. The CDR3 DNA reads TGTGCCAGCAGTGGTGACGGCCCCTACGAGCAGTACTTC. Protein product: CASSGDGPYEQYF. Combining the CDR3 with reference TRBV2 and TRBJ2-7 gives the whole variable domain EPEVTQTPSHQVTQMGQEVILRCVPISNHLYFYWYRQILGQKVEFLVSFYNNEISEKSEIFDDQFSVERPDGSNFTLKIRSTKLEDSAMYFCASSGDGPYEQYFGPGTRLTVT.

This clonotype came up many times. This chain links TRBV3-1 with TRBJ2-3; D uncertain. This CDR3 spans 14 amino acids. The germline V gene encodes CDR1 LGHDT and CDR2 YNNKEL (reference sequence). The germline V and J ends were trimmed by 2 bases and 0 bases, with 6 bases remaining between them. The CDR3 DNA is TGTGCCAGCAGCCAAACGTCTAGCACAGATACGCAGTATTTT. This codes for CASSQTSSTDTQYF.

V and J are TRBV7-2 and TRBJ2-7; 10 nucleotides align to TRBD1. Germline CDR1 is SGHTA and CDR2 is FQGNSA. Unmatched junction bases numbered 5, after V lost 6 bases and J lost 6 bases. CDR3 length equals 13 residues. This CDR3 is CASRKGQGSEQYF. CDR3 sequence (DNA): TGTGCCAGCAGGAAGGGACAGGGGAGCGAGCAGTACTTC.

This clonotype turned up a few times. This chain connects TRBV18 to TRBJ2-1, with TRBD2 identical over 11 bases. V shed 5 bases, J shed 10 bases, and the junction held 7 bases outside the gene matches. This CDR3 comprises 14 residues. Per the germline V gene, CDR1 is KGHSH and CDR2 is LQKENI. The CDR3 spells CASSSLAGDREQFF. CDR3 DNA: TGTGCCAGCTCATCACTAGCGGGGGACAGGGAGCAGTTCTTC.

The rearrangement links TRBV4-3 to TRBJ2-3, with D perhaps TRBD2 (6 bases). Germline V gene data show CDR1 as LGHNA and CDR2 as YSLEER. The CDR3 is 16 amino acids. Trimming cost V 2 bases and J 9 bases, with 21 bases left between them. The CDR3 DNA reads as TGCGCCAGCAGCCAACAAGTGGGAGGTACCCGCGGAACGCAGTATTTT. Protein product: CASSQQVGGTRGTQYF.

Here the CDR3 DNA reads TGTGCCAGCCCCAATTTCTCTGGTCTACAGTCGGGTGGGGCCAACGTCCTGACTTTC. Its protein product is CASPNFSGLQSGGANVLTF. The chain combines TRBV7-8 with TRBJ2-6; D uncertain. CDR1 is SGHVS and CDR2 is FQNEAQ in the germline V gene. Trimming shortened V by 8 bases and J by 3 bases, and 26 bases separated the two germline ends. This CDR3 is 19 amino acids long. The full variable domain, in which reference TRBV7-8 and TRBJ2-6 provide the parts outside the CDR3, is GAGVSQSPRYKVAKRGQDVALRCDPISGHVSLFWYQQALGQGPEFLTYFQNEAQLDKSGLPSDRFFAERPEGSVSTLKIQRTQQEDSAVYLCASPNFSGLQSGGANVLTFGAGSRLTVL.

This chain uses TRBV6-2 or TRBV6-3 with TRBJ2-7, with TRBD2 matching over 8 bases. After removal of 6 bases from V and 5 bases from J, the junction contained 18 bases not matched to a gene. The CDR3 contains 17 residues. Germline CDR1 and CDR2: MNHEY and SVGEGT. CDR3 nucleotides: TGTGCCAGCAGCCCTCATCAAACTAGAGCGGGAGTGAACGAGCAGTACTTC. This gives the protein CASSPHQTRAGVNEQYF.

This clonotype has only one observation. The chain combines TRBV9 with TRBJ2-1, with D maybe TRBD2 (5 bases). V was trimmed by 0 bases and J by 3 bases, leaving 13 bases between them. The CDR3 contains 16 residues. Germline CDR1 is SGDLS and CDR2 is YYNGEE. The CDR3 sequence: CASSVAVSGVYNEQFF. The CDR3 region has the DNA TGTGCCAGCAGCGTAGCGGTCAGCGGAGTCTACAATGAGCAGTTCTTC. Variable domain in full (rest from reference TRBV9 and TRBJ2-1): DSGVTQTPKHLITATGQRVTLRCSPRSGDLSVYWYQQSLDQGLQFLIQYYNGEERAKGNILERFSAQQFPDLHSELNLSSLELGDSALYFCASSVAVSGVYNEQFFGPGTRLTVL.

This sequence joins TRBV5-6 and TRBJ1-3; the D gene is possibly TRBD1 (5 bases). Germline CDR1 SGHDT, CDR2 YYEEEE. The CDR3 spans 14 residues. Trimming pared 5 bases from V and 6 bases from J, leaving 15 bases between. The CDR3, as DNA: TGTGCCAGCAGGCGCGGCGGGGCCCCAAACACCATATATTTT. Translating gives CASRRGGAPNTIYF. Variable domain in full (rest from reference TRBV5-6 and TRBJ1-3): DAGVTQSPTHLIKTRGQQVTLRCSPKSGHDTVSWYQQALGQGPQFIFQYYEEEERQRGNFPDRFSGHQFPNYSSELNVNALLLGDSALYLCASRRGGAPNTIYFGEGSWLTVV.